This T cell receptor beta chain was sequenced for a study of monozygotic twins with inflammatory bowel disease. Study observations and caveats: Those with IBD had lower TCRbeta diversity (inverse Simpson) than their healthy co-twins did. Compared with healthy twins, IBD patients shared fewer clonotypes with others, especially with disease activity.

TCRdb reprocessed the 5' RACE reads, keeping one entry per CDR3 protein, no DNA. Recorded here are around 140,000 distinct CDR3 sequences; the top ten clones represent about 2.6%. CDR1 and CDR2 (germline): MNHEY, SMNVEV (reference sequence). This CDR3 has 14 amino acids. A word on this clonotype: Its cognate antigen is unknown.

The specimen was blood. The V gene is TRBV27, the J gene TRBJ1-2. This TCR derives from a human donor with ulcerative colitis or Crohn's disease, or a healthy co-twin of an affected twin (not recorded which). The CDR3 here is CASSRTAPSRGYTF.